Listed below are T cell receptor beta chains from one sample, sequenced in a study of technical replicates of blood from several donors. Sequencing used immunoSEQ multiplex PCR; TCRdb keeps in-frame clones, though not all of them. The sample contains tens of thousands of clones, about 93% of which appear only once. The sample comprised PBMCs. These receptors came from a human donor in good health. Some clones in this sample may be carry-over from other donors' samples. Both conserved end residues are part of each CDR3. A D gene is named only where the DNA matches it firmly. Only some rows state a clone size, as once, few, many or a class for expanded clones.

D | J | V | length | size | CDR3 | DNA
TRBD1 | TRBJ2-3 | TRBV6-4 | 14 | few | CASSDSQGTDTQYF | TGTGCCAGCAGTGACTCACAGGGGACAGATACGCAGTATTTT
TRBD2 | TRBJ2-1 | TRBV29-1 | 13 | . | CSVDDGGSYEQFF | TGCAGCGTTGACGACGGCGGGAGCTATGAGCAGTTCTTC
. | TRBJ1-1 | TRBV5-6 | 13 | . | CASSLQMNTEAFF | TGTGCCAGCAGCTTACAGATGAACACTGAAGCTTTCTTT
TRBD1 | TRBJ1-5 | TRBV5-1 | 17 | . | CASSDGTGGVGNQPQHF | TGCGCCAGCAGCGACGGGACAGGGGGAGTGGGCAATCAGCCCCAGCATTTT
. | TRBJ1-1 | TRBV13 | 15 | . | CASSPTDRRRTEAFF | TGTGCCAGCAGCCCGACCGACAGGAGGAGGACTGAAGCTTTCTTT
TRBD2 | TRBJ2-5 | TRBV14 | 13 | . | CASSPMGGETQYF | TGTGCCAGCAGCCCTATGGGAGGGGAGACCCAGTACTTC
TRBD2 | TRBJ2-3 | TRBV7-3 | 17 | once | CASSLKGVSGGADTQYF | TGTGCCAGCAGCTTAAAGGGGGTCAGCGGGGGGGCAGATACGCAGTATTTT
TRBD1 | TRBJ2-3 | TRBV30 | 14 | . | CAWSEGQVTDTQYF | TGTGCCTGGAGTGAGGGACAGGTCACAGATACGCAGTATTTT
. | TRBJ2-1 | TRBV11-1 | 15 | once | CASSFSTGRWNEQFF | TGTGCCAGCAGCTTTTCCACGGGAAGGTGGAATGAGCAGTTCTTC
. | TRBJ1-2 | TRBV6-1 | 15 | . | CASSEATAGNYGYTF | TGTGCCAGCAGTGAGGCTACAGCGGGGAATTATGGCTACACCTTC
. | TRBJ2-7 | TRBV19 | 11 | . | CASSQGHEQYF | TGTGCCAGTAGTCAGGGCCACGAGCAGTACTTC
. | TRBJ2-1 | TRBV19 | 13 | . | CASPTSSYNEQFF | TGTGCCAGCCCGACATCCTCCTACAATGAGCAGTTCTTC
. | TRBJ2-1 | TRBV29-1 | 11 | . | CSVVLYNEQFF | TGCAGCGTTGTGTTATACAATGAGCAGTTCTTC
. | TRBJ2-3 | TRBV10-3 | 15 | . | CAISESKTHTDTQYF | TGTGCCATCAGTGAGTCTAAAACTCACACAGATACGCAGTATTTT
. | TRBJ1-1 | TRBV6-6 | 11 | . | CASRRYTEAFF | TGTGCCAGCAGACGGTACACTGAAGCTTTCTTT
TRBD2 | TRBJ2-7 | TRBV11-1 | 16 | . | CASSRRTSGSPYEQYF | TGTGCCAGCAGCCGACGGACTAGCGGGAGCCCTTACGAGCAGTACTTC
TRBD1 | TRBJ2-3 | TRBV6-6 | 16 | . | CASSYSGQGGTDTQYF | TGTGCCAGCAGTTACTCTGGACAGGGGGGGACAGATACGCAGTATTTT
. | TRBJ1-2 | TRBV10-1 | 12 | . | CATTEGVYGYTF | TGCGCCACCACTGAAGGGGTTTATGGCTACACCTTC
TRBD2 | TRBJ2-3 | TRBV12-5 | 17 | . | CASGLVRSGGSTDTQYF | TGTGCTAGTGGTTTGGTACGCTCGGGAGGGAGCACAGATACGCAGTATTTT
. | TRBJ1-5 | TRBV6-6 | 12 | . | CASSQGSPAQHF | TGTGCCAGCAGCCAAGGGAGTCCGGCCCAGCATTTT
TRBD2 | TRBJ2-7 | TRBV13 | 18 | . | CASSLEGGTSGSSYEQYF | TGTGCCAGCAGCTTAGAGGGGGGGACTAGCGGGAGCTCCTACGAGCAGTACTTC
. | TRBJ1-4 | TRBV6-5 | 13 | . | CAAGRHANEKLFF | TGTGCAGCGGGGCGCCACGCTAATGAAAAACTGTTTTTT
. | TRBJ1-6 | TRBV9 | 16 | . | CASSPTPQENNSPLHF | TGTGCCAGCAGCCCCACCCCCCAAGAGAATAATTCACCCCTCCACTTT
. | TRBJ1-4 | TRBV2 | 16 | . | CASSILLSVTNEKLFF | TGTGCCAGCAGCATCCTACTCTCGGTTACTAATGAAAAACTGTTTTTT
. | TRBJ1-6 | TRBV7-2 | 16 | . | CASSPGQGSYNSPLHF | TGTGCCAGCAGCCCCGGGCAGGGGTCCTATAATTCACCCCTCCACTTT